This passage covers 10 T cell receptor beta chains from one sample sequenced in a study of identical twins. From the 5' RACE reads, TCRdb called clonotypes with MiXCR, one entry per CDR3 protein. The table records about 190,000 distinct CDR3 sequences, 15% to 20% of them present only once. This same sample was also taken into another study, of T cells expressing NK-cell markers.

Specimen: CD8+ T cells sorted from blood. The source is a woman younger than 30 in good health.

This clonotype was detected ten times or more. The genes are TRBV11-2 and TRBJ2-5; D not resolved. Per germline, CDR1 SGHAT and CDR2 FQNNGV. The CDR3 consists of 13 residues. The ends were cut back, 8 bases at V and 5 bases at J, with 15 bases in the middle. In DNA form, the CDR3 reads TGTGCCAGCGAGACGATTTTGGGGGAGACCCAGTACTTC. Translated, it gives CASETILGETQYF.

The chain uses TRBV2 and TRBJ1-2, with 11 bases aligning to TRBD1. The length of the CDR3 is 15 residues. Germline lookup yields CDR1 SNHLY and CDR2 FYNNEI. The V segment lost 6 bases and the J segment 3 bases; nucleotides outside the gene matches: 6. CDR3 sequence reads: CASSPGQGAHYGYTF. In DNA, the CDR3 is TGTGCCAGCAGCCCCGGACAGGGGGCCCACTATGGCTACACCTTC. The full variable domain, completed using reference TRBV2 and TRBJ1-2, is EPEVTQTPSHQVTQMGQEVILRCVPISNHLYFYWYRQILGQKVEFLVSFYNNEISEKSEIFDDQFSVERPDGSNFTLKIRSTKLEDSAMYFCASSPGQGAHYGYTFGSGTRLTVV.

This clonotype was seen a few times. CDR3 bases: TGTGCCAGCCGTCCGGTGACTGAGCAGTTCTTC. Its translation is CASRPVTEQFF. The rearrangement uses TRBV7-9 and TRBJ2-1, with D unresolved. The CDR3 totals 11 residues. V lost 8 bases and J 9 bases, leaving 11 bases between the germline ends. CDR1 SEHNR and CDR2 FQNEAQ come from the germline V gene (reference sequence).

CDR3 region: CASSETGSEQYF. The CDR3 DNA reads as TGTGCCAGCAGCGAGACAGGGTCTGAGCAGTACTTC. The chain carries TRBV9 and TRBJ2-7; TRBD1 agrees at 7 bases. This CDR3 is built from 12 residues. The V gene's germline CDR1 is SGDLS and CDR2 YYNGEE. The junction had 4 bases not matched to a gene; V was cut back by 3 bases and J by 7 bases.

This clonotype showed up just a few times. This CDR3 is CASSLDLYTQYF. The CDR3 nucleotides read TGTGCCAGCAGCTTAGATTTGTATACGCAGTATTTT. This sequence joins TRBV7-2 and TRBJ2-3; D call uncertain. The CDR3 loop spans 12 amino acids. Trimming cost V 1 base and J 7 bases, with 6 bases left between them. Germline lookup yields CDR1 SGHTA and CDR2 FQGNSA.

This clonotype has just a few counts. The chain combines TRBV20-1 with TRBJ2-7, with a weak D call TRBD2 (5 bases). In germline, CDR1 is DFQATT, CDR2 SNEGSKA (reference sequence). Trimming pared 3 bases from V and 3 bases from J, leaving 9 bases between. The CDR3 has 12 amino acids. The CDR3 DNA sequence: TGCAGTGCTAGTGGACTGAACTACGAGCAGTACTTC. Its translation: CSASGLNYEQYF.

This clonotype was observed a handful of times. The rearrangement uses TRBV9 and TRBJ2-5, with TRBD2 as a possible D gene (5 bases). The CDR3 is made up of 15 amino acids. CDR1 and CDR2 from the germline V gene are SGDLS and YYNGEE. Trimming left V 5 bases short and J 2 bases short, with 16 bases between. This chain's CDR3 is CASSSSGAEQETQYF. DNA of the CDR3: TGTGCCAGCAGTTCATCTGGAGCGGAGCAAGAGACCCAGTACTTC. The whole variable domain, filled in from reference TRBV9 and TRBJ2-5, reads DSGVTQTPKHLITATGQRVTLRCSPRSGDLSVYWYQQSLDQGLQFLIQYYNGEERAKGNILERFSAQQFPDLHSELNLSSLELGDSALYFCASSSSGAEQETQYFGPGTRLLVL.

The chain links TRBV6-2 or TRBV6-3 to TRBJ1-5; D possibly corresponds to TRBD1 (5 bases). CDR3 length: 17 amino acids. Germline V gene sequence: CDR1 MNHEY, CDR2 SVGEGT. Trimming took off 0 bases at V and 2 bases at J, with 14 bases between the two ends. CDR3 DNA sequence: TGTGCCAGCAGTTACTCGATCTACGGCAGGGGCAATCAGCCCCAGCATTTT. It encodes CASSYSIYGRGNQPQHF.

This clonotype has a handful of counts. The rearrangement uses TRBV28 and TRBJ2-5, with D possibly being TRBD1 (6 bases). Trimming removed 7 bases from V and 5 bases from J, with 23 bases in between. The germline gives CDR1 MDHEN, CDR2 SYDVKM. The CDR3 contains 16 residues. The CDR3 DNA follows: TGTGCCAGCAAAGGTGAAGGCGGGCTCCAGGGGGAGACCCAGTACTTC. Amino acids: CASKGEGGLQGETQYF.

The chain combines TRBV14 with TRBJ2-5; 9 bases are shared with TRBD2. The CDR3 loop spans 16 amino acids. In germline, CDR1 is SGHDN, CDR2 FVKESK. V shed 4 bases, J shed 2 bases, and the junction held 8 bases outside the gene matches. DNA for the CDR3: TGTGCCAGCAGCCTCGGACTAGCGCGGAGACAAGAGACCCAGTACTTC. Encoded protein: CASSLGLARRQETQYF.